This TCR beta chain derives from a study of post-analysis software for immune sequencing data. Points from the study as a whole: Patients showed TRBV5-6, TRBV5-1 and TRBV20-1 among four to six TRBV segments more frequent than in controls. Multiple sclerosis patients showed significantly lower normalized Chao1 diversity than controls did.

This clonotype was seen a few times. Its antigen is still unknown. Built from TCR beta cDNA, the libraries had unique molecular identifiers in them. T cells, roughly 0.9 to 11 million of them, yielded approximately 530,000 cDNA molecules. TCRdb redid the calling of the PCR reads with MiXCR, one entry per CDR3 protein. The sample lists about 460,000 distinct CDR3 sequences, approximately 46% seen once, with 12% in the top ten. Germline V CDR1 and CDR2: SQVTM, ANQGSEA. Losses at the gene ends were 6 bases for V and 5 bases for J; bases not matched to a gene: 9. CDR3 length: 14 amino acids. Sequenced input: blood. The sequence was collected from a girl between 5 and 17 years old with multiple sclerosis. This chain uses TRBV29-1 with TRBJ2-1, with 8 bases aligning to TRBD2. Here the CDR3 reads CSVATSGADNEQFF. The CDR3 DNA reads as TGCAGCGTCGCTACTAGCGGAGCCGACAATGAGCAGTTCTTC.